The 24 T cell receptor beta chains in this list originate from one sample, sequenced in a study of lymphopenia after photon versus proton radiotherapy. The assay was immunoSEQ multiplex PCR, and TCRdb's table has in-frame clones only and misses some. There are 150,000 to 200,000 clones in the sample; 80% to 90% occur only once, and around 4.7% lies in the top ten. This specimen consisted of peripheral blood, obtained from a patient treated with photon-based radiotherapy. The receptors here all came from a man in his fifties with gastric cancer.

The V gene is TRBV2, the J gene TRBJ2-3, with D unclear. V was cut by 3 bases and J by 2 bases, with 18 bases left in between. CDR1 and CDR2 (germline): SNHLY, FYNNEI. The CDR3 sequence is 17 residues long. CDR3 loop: CASSELADRIATDTQYF. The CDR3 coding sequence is TGTGCCAGCAGTGAGCTGGCAGATAGGATTGCCACAGATACGCAGTATTTT.

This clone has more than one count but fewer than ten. The DNA for the CDR3 is TGCGCCAGCAGGGGACTAGCGGCTAATACGCAGTATTTT. The encoded protein is CASRGLAANTQYF. The chain combines TRBV5-1 with TRBJ2-3; TRBD2 matches 11 bases. Per the germline V gene, CDR1 is SGHRS and CDR2 is YFSETQ. The length of the CDR3 is 13 residues. V lost 5 bases and J lost 7; bases outside the gene matches: 3. Full variable domain (missing parts from reference TRBV5-1 and TRBJ2-3): KAGVTQTPRYLIKTRGQQVTLSCSPISGHRSVSWYQQTPGQGLQFLFEYFSETQRNKGNFPGRFSGRQFSNSRSEMNVSTLELGDSALYLCASRGLAANTQYFGPGTRLTVL.

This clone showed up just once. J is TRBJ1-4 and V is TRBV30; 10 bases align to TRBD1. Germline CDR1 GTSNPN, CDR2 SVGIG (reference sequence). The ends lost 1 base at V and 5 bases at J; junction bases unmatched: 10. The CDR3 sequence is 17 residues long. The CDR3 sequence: CAWSGQGAPRGNEKLFF. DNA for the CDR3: TGTGCCTGGAGTGGACAGGGGGCCCCGCGCGGGAATGAAAAACTGTTTTTT.

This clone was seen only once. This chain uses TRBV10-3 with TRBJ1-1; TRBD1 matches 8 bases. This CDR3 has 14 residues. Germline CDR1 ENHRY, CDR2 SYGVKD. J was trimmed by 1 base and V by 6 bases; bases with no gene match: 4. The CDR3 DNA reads TGTGCCATCAGGGACAGGGAGGAGAACACTGAAGCTTTCTTT. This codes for CAIRDREENTEAFF.

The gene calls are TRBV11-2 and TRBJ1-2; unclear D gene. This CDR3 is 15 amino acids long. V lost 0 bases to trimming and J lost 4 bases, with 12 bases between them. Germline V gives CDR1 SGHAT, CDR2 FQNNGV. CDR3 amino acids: CASSLDQVRSYGYTF. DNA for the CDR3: TGTGCCAGCAGCTTAGATCAGGTCCGAAGCTATGGCTACACCTTC.

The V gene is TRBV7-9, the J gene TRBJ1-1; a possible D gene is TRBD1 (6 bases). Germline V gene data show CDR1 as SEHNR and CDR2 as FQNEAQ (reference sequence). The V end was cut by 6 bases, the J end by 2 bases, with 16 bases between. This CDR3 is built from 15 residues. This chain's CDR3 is CASSTTGTPNTEAFF. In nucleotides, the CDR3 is TGTGCCAGCAGTACTACCGGGACACCAAACACTGAAGCTTTCTTT.

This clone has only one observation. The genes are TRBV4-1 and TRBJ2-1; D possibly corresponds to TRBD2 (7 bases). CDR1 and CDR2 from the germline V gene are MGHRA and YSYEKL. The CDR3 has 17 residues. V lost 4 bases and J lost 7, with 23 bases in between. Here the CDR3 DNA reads TGCGCCAGCAGCCCCCTCCCGGGCGGGAGAAGGGGGAATGAGCAGTTCTTC. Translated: CASSPLPGGRRGNEQFF.

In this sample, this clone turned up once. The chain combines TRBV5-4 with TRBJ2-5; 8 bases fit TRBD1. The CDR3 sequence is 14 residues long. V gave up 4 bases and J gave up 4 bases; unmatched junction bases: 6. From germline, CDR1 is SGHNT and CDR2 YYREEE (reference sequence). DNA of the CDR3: TGTGCCAGCAGCCAAGGACAGGGTGGAGAGACCCAGTACTTC. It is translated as CASSQGQGGETQYF.

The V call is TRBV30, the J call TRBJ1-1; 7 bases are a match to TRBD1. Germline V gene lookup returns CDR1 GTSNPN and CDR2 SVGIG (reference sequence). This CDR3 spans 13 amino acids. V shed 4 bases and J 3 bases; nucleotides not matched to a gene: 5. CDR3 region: CAWNVRGDTEAFF. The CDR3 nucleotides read TGTGCCTGGAATGTCAGGGGGGACACTGAAGCTTTCTTT.

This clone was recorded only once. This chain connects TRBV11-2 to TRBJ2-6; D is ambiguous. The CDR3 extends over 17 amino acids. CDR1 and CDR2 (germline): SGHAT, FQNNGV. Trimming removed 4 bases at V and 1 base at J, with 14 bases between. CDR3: CASSSYQSRSGANVLTF. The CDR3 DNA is TGTGCCAGCAGCTCCTACCAATCTCGGTCTGGGGCCAACGTCCTGACTTTC.

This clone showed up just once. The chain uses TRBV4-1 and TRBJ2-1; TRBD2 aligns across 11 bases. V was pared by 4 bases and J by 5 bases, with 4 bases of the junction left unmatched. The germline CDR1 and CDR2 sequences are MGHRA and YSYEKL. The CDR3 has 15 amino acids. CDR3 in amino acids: CASSLLAGGHNEQFF. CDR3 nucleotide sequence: TGCGCCAGCAGCCTGCTAGCGGGGGGCCACAATGAGCAGTTCTTC.

The CDR3 region is CASSLGGARLETQYF. The DNA of the CDR3 is TGTGCCAGCAGCTTGGGGGGGGCGCGTTTAGAGACCCAGTACTTC. The chain recombines TRBV5-4 with TRBJ2-5; D tentatively reads TRBD1 or TRBD2 (6 bases each). The CDR3 spans 15 residues. The germline V gene encodes CDR1 SGHNT and CDR2 YYREEE (reference sequence). V was clipped by 0 bases and J by 4 bases, with 13 bases between them.

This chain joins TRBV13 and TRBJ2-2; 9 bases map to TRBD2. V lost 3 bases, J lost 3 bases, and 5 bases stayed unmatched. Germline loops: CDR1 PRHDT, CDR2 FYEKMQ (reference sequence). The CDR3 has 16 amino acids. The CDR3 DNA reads TGTGCCAGCAGCTTCAGCGGGAGGCGGGACACCGGGGAGCTGTTTTTT. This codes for CASSFSGRRDTGELFF. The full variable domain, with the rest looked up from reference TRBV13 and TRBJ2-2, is AAGVIQSPRHLIKEKRETATLKCYPIPRHDTVYWYQQGPGQDPQFLISFYEKMQSDKGSIPDRFSAQQFSDYHSELNMSSLELGDSALYFCASSFSGRRDTGELFFGEGSRLTVL.

The CDR3 loop is CAWSARYSEKLFF. CDR3 DNA sequence: TGTGCCTGGAGTGCGCGATATTCCGAAAAACTGTTTTTT. The chain recombines TRBV30 with TRBJ1-4; D remains ambiguous. The CDR3 has 13 amino acids. Trimming removed 1 base at V and 8 bases at J, with 11 bases between. The V gene's germline CDR1 is GTSNPN and CDR2 SVGIG (reference sequence).

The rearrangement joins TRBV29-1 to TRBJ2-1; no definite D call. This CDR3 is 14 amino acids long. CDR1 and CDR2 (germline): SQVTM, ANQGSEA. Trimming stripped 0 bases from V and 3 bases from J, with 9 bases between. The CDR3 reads CSVEDWRSYNEQFF. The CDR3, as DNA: TGCAGCGTTGAAGACTGGCGTAGCTACAATGAGCAGTTCTTC.

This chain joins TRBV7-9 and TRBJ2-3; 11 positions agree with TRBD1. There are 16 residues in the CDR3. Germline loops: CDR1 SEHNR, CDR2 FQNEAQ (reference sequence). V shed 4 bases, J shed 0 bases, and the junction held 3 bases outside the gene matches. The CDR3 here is CASSSGQGASTDTQYF. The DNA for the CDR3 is TGTGCCAGCAGCTCCGGACAGGGGGCAAGCACAGATACGCAGTATTTT.

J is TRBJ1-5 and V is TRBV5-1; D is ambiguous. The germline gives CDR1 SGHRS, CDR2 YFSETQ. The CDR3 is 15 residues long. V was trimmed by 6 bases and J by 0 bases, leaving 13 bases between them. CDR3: CASKQDAHSNQPQHF. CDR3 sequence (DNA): TGCGCCAGCAAGCAGGACGCACATAGCAATCAGCCCCAGCATTTT.

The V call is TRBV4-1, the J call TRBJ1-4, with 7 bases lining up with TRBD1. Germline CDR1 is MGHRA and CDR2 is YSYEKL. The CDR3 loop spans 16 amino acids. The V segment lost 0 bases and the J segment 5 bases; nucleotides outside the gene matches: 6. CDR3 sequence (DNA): TGCGCCAGCAGCCAAGATCGGGACAGCCGCAATGAAAAACTGTTTTTT. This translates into CASSQDRDSRNEKLFF.

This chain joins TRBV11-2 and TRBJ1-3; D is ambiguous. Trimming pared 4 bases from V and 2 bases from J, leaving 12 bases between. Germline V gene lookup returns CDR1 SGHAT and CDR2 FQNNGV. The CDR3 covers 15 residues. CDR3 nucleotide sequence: TGTGCCAGCAGCTCTGACGGCAGGACTGGAAACACCATATATTTT. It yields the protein CASSSDGRTGNTIYF.

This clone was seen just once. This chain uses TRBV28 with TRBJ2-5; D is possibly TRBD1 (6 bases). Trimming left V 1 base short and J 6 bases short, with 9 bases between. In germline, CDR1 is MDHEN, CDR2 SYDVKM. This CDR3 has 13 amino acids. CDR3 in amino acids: CASSLFRGQTQYF. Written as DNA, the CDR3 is TGTGCCAGCAGTTTATTCAGGGGTCAGACCCAGTACTTC. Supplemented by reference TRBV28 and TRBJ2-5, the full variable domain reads DVKVTQSSRYLVKRTGEKVFLECVQDMDHENMFWYRQDPGLGLRLIYFSYDVKMKEKGDIPEGYSVSREKKERFSLILESASTNQTSMYLCASSLFRGQTQYFGPGTRLLVL.

CDR3 bases: TGTGCCAGCAGCTCCGACAGGGAGGGCGAGCAGTACTTC. The encoded protein is CASSSDREGEQYF. The V gene is TRBV7-3, the J gene TRBJ2-7; D might be TRBD1 or TRBD2, each matching 7 bases. The CDR3 has 13 amino acids. V gave up 4 bases and J gave up 6 bases, with 13 bases separating them. Per germline, CDR1 SGHTA and CDR2 FQGTGA. Combining the CDR3 with reference TRBV7-3 and TRBJ2-7 gives the whole variable domain GAGVSQTPSNKVTEKGKYVELRCDPISGHTALYWYRQSLGQGPEFLIYFQGTGAADDSGLPNDRFFAVRPEGSVSTLKIQRTERGDSAVYLCASSSDREGEQYFGPGTRLTVT.

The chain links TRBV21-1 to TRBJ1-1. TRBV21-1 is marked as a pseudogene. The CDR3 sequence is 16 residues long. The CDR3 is CASTRNRPRPNTEAFF. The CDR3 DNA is TGTGCCAGCACCCGCAATCGGCCGCGACCGAACACTGAAGCTTTCTTT.

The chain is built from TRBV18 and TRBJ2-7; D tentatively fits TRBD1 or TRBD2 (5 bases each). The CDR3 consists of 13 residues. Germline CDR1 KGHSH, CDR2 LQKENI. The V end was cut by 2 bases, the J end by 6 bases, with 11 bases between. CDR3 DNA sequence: TGTGCCAGCTCACCAGGGGGTCAGACCGAGCAGTACTTC. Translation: CASSPGGQTEQYF.

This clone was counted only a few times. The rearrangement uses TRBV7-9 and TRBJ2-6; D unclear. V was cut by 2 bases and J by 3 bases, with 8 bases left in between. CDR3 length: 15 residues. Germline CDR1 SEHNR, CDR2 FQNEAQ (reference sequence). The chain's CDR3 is CASSLFIVGANVLTF. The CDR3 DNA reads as TGTGCCAGCAGCTTATTCATAGTTGGGGCCAACGTCCTGACTTTC.